The 10 T cell receptor beta chains listed next were all sequenced from one sample in a study of T cells in Graves' hyperthyroidism and ophthalmopathy. The source material, RNA transcripts, was used to amplify TCR beta CDR3 regions. Carried out on the TCR CDR3, a first-round RT-PCR used the HTBI primer set. In TCRdb, the multiplex PCR reads were re-called with MiXCR into one record per CDR3 protein. The sample holds around 290,000 distinct CDR3 sequences, about 14% seen once. Sequences were obtained from blood. These receptors were taken from a young woman with Graves' hyperthyroidism that later progressed to Graves' ophthalmopathy.

This clonotype has a count of ten or more. This chain links TRBV6-1 with TRBJ1-1, with a possible D match to TRBD1 (5 bases). The CDR3 is 15 amino acids. The germline V gene encodes CDR1 MNHNS and CDR2 SASEGT. Trimming shortened V by 10 bases and J by 4 bases, and 22 bases separated the two germline ends. The CDR3 DNA is TGTGCCACAAAAGACTCAGCTGTTGGGGGCACTGAAGCTTTCTTT. This translates into CATKDSAVGGTEAFF.

This clonotype was counted at least ten times. The V gene is TRBV7-9, the J gene TRBJ2-4; D call uncertain. This CDR3 has 16 amino acids. Trimming pared 0 bases from V and 0 bases from J, leaving 9 bases between. Germline assignment: CDR1 SEHNR and CDR2 FQNEAQ (reference sequence). The CDR3 sequence is CASSLALNLAKNIQYF. CDR3 sequence (DNA): TGTGCCAGCAGCTTAGCCCTGAACCTAGCCAAAAACATTCAGTACTTC.

Concerning this clonotype: One end of the junction varies from germline; a read error may be responsible. V is TRBV6-1 and J is TRBJ2-5, with D possibly TRBD1 on 6 matching bases. The CDR3 covers 13 residues. Germline V lookup: CDR1 MNHNS, CDR2 SASEGT. This chain's CDR3 is CASRVGGLGTQYF. The CDR3 DNA reads as TGTGCTAGCAGGGTTGGGGGCCTGGGGACCCAGTACTTC.

This clonotype has ten or more counts. The CDR3 loop reads CASSYSPGLAVYEQYF. The CDR3 DNA follows: TGTGCCAGCAGTTACTCGCCGGGACTAGCGGTCTACGAGCAGTACTTC. The chain has TRBV6-2 or TRBV6-3 and TRBJ2-7, with 11 bases that match TRBD2. This CDR3 comprises 16 residues. Germline values: CDR1 MNHEY, CDR2 SVGEGT. J gave up 3 bases and V 0 bases, and 4 bases lay outside the gene matches.

The chain carries TRBV6-2 or TRBV6-3 and TRBJ1-2; no firm D call. Trimming shortened V by 8 bases and J by 0 bases, and 10 bases separated the two germline ends. Germline V gene lookup returns CDR1 MNHEY and CDR2 SVGEGT. CDR3 length: 13 amino acids. CDR3 protein: CASSPVANYGYTF. Written as DNA, the CDR3 is TGTGCCAGCTCACCAGTGGCTAACTATGGCTACACCTTC.

This clonotype came up many times. This rearrangement joins TRBV6-2 or TRBV6-3 to TRBJ1-2; no clear D gene. CDR1 is MNHEY, CDR2 SVGEGT, per germline. This CDR3 contains 14 residues. Trimming removed 2 bases from V and 4 bases from J, with 11 bases in between. The CDR3 sequence is CASSYGSGLYGYTF. In DNA form, the CDR3 reads TGTGCCAGCAGTTACGGGTCAGGACTCTATGGCTACACCTTC.

Many counts were recorded for this clonotype. The chain joins TRBV6-2 or TRBV6-3 to TRBJ2-1; D gene ambiguous. The CDR3 covers 15 residues. V lost 6 bases, J lost 7 bases, and 19 bases lay in between. Germline CDR1 and CDR2: MNHEY and SVGEGT. CDR3 amino acids: CASRVEPPPSNEQFF. CDR3 in DNA: TGTGCCAGCAGGGTGGAGCCACCCCCCTCGAATGAGCAGTTCTTC.

The J gene is TRBJ2-7, the V gene TRBV27; 9 nucleotides agree with TRBD2. V gave up 1 base and J gave up 3 bases; unmatched junction bases: 4. The CDR3 runs to 15 residues. Germline CDR1 MNHEY, CDR2 SMNVEV (reference sequence). The CDR3 DNA sequence: TGTGCCAGCAGTTTATGGCGGGAGGGCCTCTACGAGCAGTACTTC. It translates to CASSLWREGLYEQYF.

The rearrangement links TRBV19 to TRBJ2-7, with D possibly TRBD1 on 7 matching bases. The germline V gene encodes CDR1 LNHDA and CDR2 SQIVND (reference sequence). The CDR3 sequence is 15 residues long. The V end was cut by 1 base, the J end by 3 bases, with 13 bases between. The CDR3 loop is CASSIGQGGFYEQYF. CDR3 nucleotides: TGTGCCAGTAGTATAGGACAGGGAGGATTCTACGAGCAGTACTTC.

In its sample, this clonotype was seen a few times. Its ends do not fully match the called genes, so a read error is possible. The chain couples TRBV9 to TRBJ2-1; a weak D match, TRBD2 (6 bases). In germline, CDR1 is SGDLS, CDR2 YYNGEE. This CDR3 is built from 16 residues. CDR3 loop: CASSVPPDYSSNEQFF. The CDR3 nucleotides read TGTGCCAGCAGCGTACCCCCGGACTATTCCTCCAATGAGCAGTTCTTC.